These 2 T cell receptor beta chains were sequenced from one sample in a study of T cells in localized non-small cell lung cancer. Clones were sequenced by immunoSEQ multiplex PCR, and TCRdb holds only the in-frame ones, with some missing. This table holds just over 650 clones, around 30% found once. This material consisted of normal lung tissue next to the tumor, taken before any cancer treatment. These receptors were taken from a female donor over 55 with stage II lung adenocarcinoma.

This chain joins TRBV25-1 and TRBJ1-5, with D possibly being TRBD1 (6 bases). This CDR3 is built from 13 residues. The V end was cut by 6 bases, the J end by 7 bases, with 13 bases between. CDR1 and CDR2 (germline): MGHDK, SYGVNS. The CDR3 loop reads CASSFTGQQPQHF. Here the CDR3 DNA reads TGTGCCAGCAGCTTCACAGGGCAACAGCCCCAGCATTTT.

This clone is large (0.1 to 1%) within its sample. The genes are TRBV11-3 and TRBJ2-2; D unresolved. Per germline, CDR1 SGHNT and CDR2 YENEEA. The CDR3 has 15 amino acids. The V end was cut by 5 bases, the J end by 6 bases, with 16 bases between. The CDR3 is CASSPSGSEAGELFF. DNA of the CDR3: TGTGCCAGCAGCCCTTCGGGTTCCGAAGCCGGGGAGCTGTTTTTT. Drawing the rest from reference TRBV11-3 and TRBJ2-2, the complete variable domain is EAGVVQSPRYKIIEKKQPVAFWCNPISGHNTLYWYLQNLGQGPELLIRYENEEAVDDSQLPKDRFSAERLKGVDSTLKIQPAELGDSAVYLCASSPSGSEAGELFFGEGSRLTVL.